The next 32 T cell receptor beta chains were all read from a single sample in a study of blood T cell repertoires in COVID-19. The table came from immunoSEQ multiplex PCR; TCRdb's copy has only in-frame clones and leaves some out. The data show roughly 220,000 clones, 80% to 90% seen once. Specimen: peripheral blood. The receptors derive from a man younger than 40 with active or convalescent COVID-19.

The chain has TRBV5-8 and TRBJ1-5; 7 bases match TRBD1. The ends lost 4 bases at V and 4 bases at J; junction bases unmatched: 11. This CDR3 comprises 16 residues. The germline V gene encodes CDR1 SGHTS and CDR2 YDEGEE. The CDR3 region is CASSRRDSSLNQPQHF. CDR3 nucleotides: TGTGCCAGCAGCCGCCGGGACAGCTCTTTAAATCAGCCCCAGCATTTT.

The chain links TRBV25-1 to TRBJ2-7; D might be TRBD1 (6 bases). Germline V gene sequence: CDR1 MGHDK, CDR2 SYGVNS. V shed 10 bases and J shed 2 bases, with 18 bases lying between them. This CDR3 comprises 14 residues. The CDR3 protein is CATRPQGRAYEQYF. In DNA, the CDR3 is TGTGCCACTCGACCACAGGGCCGGGCCTACGAGCAGTACTTC.

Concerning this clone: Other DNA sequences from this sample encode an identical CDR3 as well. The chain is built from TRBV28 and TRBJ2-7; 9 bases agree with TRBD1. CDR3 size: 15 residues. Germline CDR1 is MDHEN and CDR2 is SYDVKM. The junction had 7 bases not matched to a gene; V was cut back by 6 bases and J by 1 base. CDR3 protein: CASSSTGTGSYEQYF. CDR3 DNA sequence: TGTGCCAGCAGCTCAACAGGGACAGGGTCCTACGAGCAGTACTTC.

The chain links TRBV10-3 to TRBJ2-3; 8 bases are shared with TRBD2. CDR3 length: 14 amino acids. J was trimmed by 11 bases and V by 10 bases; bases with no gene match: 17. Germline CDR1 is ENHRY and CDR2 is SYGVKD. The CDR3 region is CASSQDGGAGGQYF. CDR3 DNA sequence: TGTGCCAGTTCCCAGGACGGGGGGGCCGGCGGGCAGTATTTT.

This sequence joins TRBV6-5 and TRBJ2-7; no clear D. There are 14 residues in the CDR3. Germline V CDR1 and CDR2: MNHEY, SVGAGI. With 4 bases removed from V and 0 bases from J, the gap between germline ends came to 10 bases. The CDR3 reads CASSFQVSSYEQYF. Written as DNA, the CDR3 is TGTGCCAGCAGTTTCCAAGTCAGCTCCTACGAGCAGTACTTC.

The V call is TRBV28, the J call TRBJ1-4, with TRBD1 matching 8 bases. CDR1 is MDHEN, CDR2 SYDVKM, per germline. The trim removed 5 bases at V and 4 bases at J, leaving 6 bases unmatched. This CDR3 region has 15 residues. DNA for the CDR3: TGTGCCAGCAGTCCTCCGGGACAGGTTAATGAAAAACTGTTTTTT. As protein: CASSPPGQVNEKLFF.

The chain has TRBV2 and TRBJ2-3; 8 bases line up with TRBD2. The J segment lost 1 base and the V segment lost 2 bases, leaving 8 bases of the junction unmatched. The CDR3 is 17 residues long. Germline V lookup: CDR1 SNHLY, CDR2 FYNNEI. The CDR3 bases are TGTGCCAGCAGTGAACAGGGACTAGGGTGGGGCACAGATACGCAGTATTTT. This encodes CASSEQGLGWGTDTQYF.

The CDR3 region is CASSIQLRDGYTF. The DNA for the CDR3 is TGTGCCAGTAGTATCCAGTTGAGGGATGGCTACACCTTC. V usage is TRBV19 and J usage is TRBJ1-2; D gene uncertain. The V gene's germline CDR1 is LNHDA and CDR2 SQIVND (reference sequence). Trimming removed 3 bases at V and 6 bases at J, with 11 bases between. The CDR3 is made up of 13 amino acids.

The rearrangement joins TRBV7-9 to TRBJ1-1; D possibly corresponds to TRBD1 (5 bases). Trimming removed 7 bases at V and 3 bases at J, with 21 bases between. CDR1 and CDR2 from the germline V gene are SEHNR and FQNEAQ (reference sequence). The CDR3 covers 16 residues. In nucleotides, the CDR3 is TGTGCCAGCAAGCTAGGGGATTTTTCTGCGGACACTGAAGCTTTCTTT. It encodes CASKLGDFSADTEAFF.

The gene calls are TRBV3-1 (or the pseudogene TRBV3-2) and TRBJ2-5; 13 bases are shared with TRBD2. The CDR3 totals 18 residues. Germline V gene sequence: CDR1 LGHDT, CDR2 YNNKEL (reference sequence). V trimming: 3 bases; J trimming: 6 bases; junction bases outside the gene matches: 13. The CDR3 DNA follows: TGTGCCAGCAGCCACCGTACTAGCGGGAGGGCCTACATACAGACCCAGTACTTC. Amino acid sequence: CASSHRTSGRAYIQTQYF.

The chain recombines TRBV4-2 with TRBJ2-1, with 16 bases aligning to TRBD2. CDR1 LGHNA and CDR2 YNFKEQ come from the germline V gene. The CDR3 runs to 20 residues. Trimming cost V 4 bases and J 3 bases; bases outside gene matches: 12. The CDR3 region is CASSRGTGTSGRANYNEQFF. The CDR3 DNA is TGTGCCAGCAGCCGCGGAACCGGGACTAGCGGGAGGGCCAACTACAATGAGCAGTTCTTC.

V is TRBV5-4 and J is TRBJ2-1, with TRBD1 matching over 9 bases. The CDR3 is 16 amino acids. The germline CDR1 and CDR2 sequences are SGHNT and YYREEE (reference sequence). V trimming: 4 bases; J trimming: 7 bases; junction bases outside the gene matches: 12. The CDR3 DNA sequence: TGTGCCAGCAGCCCGCCGGACAGGGGTTTAGAGAATGAGCAGTTCTTC. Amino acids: CASSPPDRGLENEQFF.

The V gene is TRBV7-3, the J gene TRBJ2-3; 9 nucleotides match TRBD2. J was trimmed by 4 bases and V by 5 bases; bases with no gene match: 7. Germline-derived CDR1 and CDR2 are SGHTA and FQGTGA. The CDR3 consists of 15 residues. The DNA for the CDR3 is TGTGCCAGCAGCCTTAGCGGGAGAGGCGCAGATACGCAGTATTTT. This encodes CASSLSGRGADTQYF.

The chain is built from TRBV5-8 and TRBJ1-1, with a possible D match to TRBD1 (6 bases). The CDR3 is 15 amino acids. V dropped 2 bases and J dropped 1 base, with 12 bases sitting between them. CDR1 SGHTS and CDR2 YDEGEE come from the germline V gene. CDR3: CASSLSPGENTEAFF. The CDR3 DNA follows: TGTGCCAGCAGCTTATCGCCAGGGGAGAACACTGAAGCTTTCTTT.

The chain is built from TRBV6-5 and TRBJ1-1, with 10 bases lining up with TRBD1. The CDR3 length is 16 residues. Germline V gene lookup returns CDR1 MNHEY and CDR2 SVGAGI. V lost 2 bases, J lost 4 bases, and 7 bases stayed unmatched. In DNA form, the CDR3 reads TGTGCCAGCAGTTACGCGACAGGGGGCTTGCCCACTGAAGCTTTCTTT. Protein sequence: CASSYATGGLPTEAFF.

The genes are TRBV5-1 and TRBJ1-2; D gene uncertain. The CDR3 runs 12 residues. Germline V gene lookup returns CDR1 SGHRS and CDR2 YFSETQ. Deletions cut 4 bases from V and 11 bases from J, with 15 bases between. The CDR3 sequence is CASSPVQAPYTF. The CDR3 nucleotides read TGCGCCAGCAGCCCCGTTCAGGCACCGTACACCTTC. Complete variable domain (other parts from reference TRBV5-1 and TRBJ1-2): KAGVTQTPRYLIKTRGQQVTLSCSPISGHRSVSWYQQTPGQGLQFLFEYFSETQRNKGNFPGRFSGRQFSNSRSEMNVSTLELGDSALYLCASSPVQAPYTFGSGTRLTVV.

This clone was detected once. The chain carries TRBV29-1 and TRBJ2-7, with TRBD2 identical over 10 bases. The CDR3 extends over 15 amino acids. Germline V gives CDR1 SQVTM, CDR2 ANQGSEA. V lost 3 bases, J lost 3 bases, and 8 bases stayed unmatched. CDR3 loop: CSVDLRASGGYEQYF. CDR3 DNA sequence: TGCAGCGTTGACTTGAGGGCTAGCGGGGGCTACGAGCAGTACTTC.

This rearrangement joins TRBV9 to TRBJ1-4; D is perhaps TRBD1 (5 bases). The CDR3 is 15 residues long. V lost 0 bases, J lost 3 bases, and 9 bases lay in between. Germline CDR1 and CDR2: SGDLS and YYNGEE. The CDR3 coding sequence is TGTGCCAGCAGCGTAGAGGGGTCACCTAATGAAAAACTGTTTTTT. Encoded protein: CASSVEGSPNEKLFF.

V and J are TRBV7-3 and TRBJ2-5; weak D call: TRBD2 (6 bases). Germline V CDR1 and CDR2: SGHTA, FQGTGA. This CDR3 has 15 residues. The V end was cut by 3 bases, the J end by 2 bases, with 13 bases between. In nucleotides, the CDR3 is TGTGCCAGCAGCTTCGCGGGAAGACGTCAAGAGACCCAGTACTTC. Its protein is CASSFAGRRQETQYF.

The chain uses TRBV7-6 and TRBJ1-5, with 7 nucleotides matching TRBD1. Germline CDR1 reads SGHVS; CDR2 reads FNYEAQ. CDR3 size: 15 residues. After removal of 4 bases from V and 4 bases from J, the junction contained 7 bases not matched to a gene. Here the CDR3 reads CASSSRGGSNQPQHF. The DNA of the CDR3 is TGTGCCAGCAGCTCCCGAGGGGGCAGTAATCAGCCCCAGCATTTT.

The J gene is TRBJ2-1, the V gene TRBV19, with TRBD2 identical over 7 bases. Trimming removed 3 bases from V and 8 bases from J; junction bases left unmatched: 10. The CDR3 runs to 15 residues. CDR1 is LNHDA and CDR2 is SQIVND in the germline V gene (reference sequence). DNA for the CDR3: TGTGCCAGTAGTATCACCGGACTAGAAGGAGATGAGCAGTTCTTC. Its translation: CASSITGLEGDEQFF.

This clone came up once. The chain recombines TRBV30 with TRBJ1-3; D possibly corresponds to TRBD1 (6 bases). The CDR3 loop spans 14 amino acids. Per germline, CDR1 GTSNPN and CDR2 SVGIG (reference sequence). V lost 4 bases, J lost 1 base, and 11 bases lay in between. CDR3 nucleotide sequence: TGTGCCTGGAAAGAAGGGGGATCTGGAAACACCATATATTTT. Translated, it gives CAWKEGGSGNTIYF. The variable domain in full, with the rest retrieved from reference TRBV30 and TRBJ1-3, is SQTIHQWPATLVQPVGSPLSLECTVEGTSNPNLYWYRQAAGRGLQLLFYSVGIGQISSEVPQNLSASRPQDRQFILSSKKLLLSDSGFYLCAWKEGGSGNTIYFGEGSWLTVV.

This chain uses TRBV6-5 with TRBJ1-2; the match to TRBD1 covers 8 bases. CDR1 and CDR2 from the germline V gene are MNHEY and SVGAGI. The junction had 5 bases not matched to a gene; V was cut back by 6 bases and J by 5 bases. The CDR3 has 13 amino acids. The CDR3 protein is CASSWTGFYGYTF. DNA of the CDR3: TGTGCCAGCAGCTGGACAGGGTTTTATGGCTACACCTTC.

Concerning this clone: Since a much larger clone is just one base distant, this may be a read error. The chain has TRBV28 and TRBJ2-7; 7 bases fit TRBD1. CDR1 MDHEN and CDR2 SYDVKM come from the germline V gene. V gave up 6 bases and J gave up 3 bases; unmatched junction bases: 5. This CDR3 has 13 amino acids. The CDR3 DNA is TGTGCCAGCAGCCCGGGACAGAGCTACGAGCAGTACTTC. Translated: CASSPGQSYEQYF.

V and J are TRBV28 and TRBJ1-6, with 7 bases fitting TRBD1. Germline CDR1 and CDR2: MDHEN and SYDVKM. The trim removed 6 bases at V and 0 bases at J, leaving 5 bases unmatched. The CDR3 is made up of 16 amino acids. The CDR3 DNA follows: TGTGCCAGCAGCCAGGGACAGAGCTCCTATAATTCACCCCTCCACTTT. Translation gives CASSQGQSSYNSPLHF.

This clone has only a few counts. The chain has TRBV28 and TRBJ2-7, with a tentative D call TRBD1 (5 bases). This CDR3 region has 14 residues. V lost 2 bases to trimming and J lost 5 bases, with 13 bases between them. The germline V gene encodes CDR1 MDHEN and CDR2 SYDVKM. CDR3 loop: CASSLRALGDEQYF. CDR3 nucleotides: TGTGCCAGCAGTTTAAGGGCCCTAGGGGACGAGCAGTACTTC.

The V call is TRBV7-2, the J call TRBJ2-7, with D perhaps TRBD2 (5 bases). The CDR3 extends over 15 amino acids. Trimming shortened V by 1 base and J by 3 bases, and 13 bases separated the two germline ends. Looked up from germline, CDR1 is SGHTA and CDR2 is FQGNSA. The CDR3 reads CASSLVATRGYEQYF. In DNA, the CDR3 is TGTGCCAGCAGCTTAGTCGCGACACGGGGCTACGAGCAGTACTTC.

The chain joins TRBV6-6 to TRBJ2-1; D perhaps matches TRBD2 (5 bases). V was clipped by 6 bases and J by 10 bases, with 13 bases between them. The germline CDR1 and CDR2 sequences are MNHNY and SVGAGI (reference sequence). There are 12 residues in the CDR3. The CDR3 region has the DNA TGTGCCAGCAGCCCCGGTCCGGGAGAGCAGTTCTTC. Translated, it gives CASSPGPGEQFF.

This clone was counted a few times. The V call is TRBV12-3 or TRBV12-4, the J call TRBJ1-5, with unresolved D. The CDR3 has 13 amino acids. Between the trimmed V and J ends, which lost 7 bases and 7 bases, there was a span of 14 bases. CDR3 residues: CASTPGRAQPQHF. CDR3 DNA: TGTGCCAGCACCCCGGGAAGGGCCCAGCCCCAGCATTTT.

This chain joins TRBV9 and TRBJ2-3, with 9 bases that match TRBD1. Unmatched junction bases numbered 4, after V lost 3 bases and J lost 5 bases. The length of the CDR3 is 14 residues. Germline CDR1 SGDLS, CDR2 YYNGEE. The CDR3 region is CASSDRGRVDTQYF. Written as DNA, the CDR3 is TGTGCCAGCAGCGACAGGGGGCGAGTAGATACGCAGTATTTT.

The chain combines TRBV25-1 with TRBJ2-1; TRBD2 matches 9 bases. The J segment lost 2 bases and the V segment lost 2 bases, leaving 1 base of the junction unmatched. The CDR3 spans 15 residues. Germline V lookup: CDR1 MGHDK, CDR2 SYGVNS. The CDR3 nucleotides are TGTGCCAGCAGTGAAGGCGGGAGGGCCTACAATGAGCAGTTCTTC. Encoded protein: CASSEGGRAYNEQFF. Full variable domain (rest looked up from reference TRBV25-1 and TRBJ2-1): EADIYQTPRYLVIGTGKKITLECSQTMGHDKMYWYQQDPGMELHLIHYSYGVNSTEKGDLSSESTVSRIRTEHFPLTLESARPSHTSQYLCASSEGGRAYNEQFFGPGTRLTVL.

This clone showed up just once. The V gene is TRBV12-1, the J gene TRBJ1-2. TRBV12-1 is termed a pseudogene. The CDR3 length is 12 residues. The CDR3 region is CASSFGDIGYTF. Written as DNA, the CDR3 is TGTGCCAGCAGCTTCGGGGATATTGGCTACACCTTC.